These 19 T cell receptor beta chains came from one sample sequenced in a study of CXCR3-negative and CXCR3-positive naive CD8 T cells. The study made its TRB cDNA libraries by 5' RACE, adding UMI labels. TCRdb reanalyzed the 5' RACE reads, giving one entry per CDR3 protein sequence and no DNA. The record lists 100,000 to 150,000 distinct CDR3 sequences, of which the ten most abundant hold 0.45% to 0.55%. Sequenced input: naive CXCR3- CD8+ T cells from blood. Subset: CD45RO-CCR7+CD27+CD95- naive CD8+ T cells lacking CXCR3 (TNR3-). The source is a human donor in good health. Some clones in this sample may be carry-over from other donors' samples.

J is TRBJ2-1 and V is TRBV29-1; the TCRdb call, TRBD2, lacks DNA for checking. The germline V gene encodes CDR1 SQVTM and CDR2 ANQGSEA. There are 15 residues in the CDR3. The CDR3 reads CSVDGELAGGPEQFF.

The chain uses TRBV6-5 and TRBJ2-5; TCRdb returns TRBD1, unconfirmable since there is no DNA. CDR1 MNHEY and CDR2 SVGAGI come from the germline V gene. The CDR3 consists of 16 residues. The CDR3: CASSQGLKRVQETQYF.

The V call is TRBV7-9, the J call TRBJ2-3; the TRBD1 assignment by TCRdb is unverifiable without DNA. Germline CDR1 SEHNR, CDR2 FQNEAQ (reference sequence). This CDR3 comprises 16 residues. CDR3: CASSSPGGDSSDTQYF.

This CDR3 reads CASSYEIGNTEAFF. The chain recombines TRBV6-5 with TRBJ1-1. The CDR3 has 14 residues. Germline V gene sequence: CDR1 MNHEY, CDR2 SVGAGI.

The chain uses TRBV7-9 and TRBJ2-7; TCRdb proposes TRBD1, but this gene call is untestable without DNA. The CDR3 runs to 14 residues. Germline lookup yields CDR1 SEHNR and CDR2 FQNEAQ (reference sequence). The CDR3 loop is CASSSLGGYYEQYF.

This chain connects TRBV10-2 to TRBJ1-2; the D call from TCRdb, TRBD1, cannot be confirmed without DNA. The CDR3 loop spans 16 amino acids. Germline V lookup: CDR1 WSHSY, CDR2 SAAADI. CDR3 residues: CASSSDGQGTNYGYTF.

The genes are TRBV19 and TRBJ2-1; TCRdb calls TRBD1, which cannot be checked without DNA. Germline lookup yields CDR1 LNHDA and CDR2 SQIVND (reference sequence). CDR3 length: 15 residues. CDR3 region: CASSPRTRQYNEQFF.

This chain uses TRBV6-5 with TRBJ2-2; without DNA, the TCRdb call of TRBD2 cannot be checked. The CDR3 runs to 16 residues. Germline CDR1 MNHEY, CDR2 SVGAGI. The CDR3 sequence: CASSYTGPLNTGELFF.

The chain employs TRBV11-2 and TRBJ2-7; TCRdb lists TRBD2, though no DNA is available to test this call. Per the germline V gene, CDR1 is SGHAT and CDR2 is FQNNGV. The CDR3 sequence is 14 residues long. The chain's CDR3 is CASRVGGAGYEQYF.

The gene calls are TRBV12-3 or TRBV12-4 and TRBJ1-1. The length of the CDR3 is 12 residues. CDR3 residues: CASSLPGTEAFF.

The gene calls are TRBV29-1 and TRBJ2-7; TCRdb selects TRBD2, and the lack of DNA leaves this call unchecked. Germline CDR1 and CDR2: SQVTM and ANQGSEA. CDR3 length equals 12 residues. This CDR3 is CSVLAAAYEQYF.

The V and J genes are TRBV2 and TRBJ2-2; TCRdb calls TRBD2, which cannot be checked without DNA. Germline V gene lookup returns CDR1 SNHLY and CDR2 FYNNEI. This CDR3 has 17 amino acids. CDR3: CASSEAEDSSNTGELFF. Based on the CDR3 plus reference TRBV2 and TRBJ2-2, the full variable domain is EPEVTQTPSHQVTQMGQEVILRCVPISNHLYFYWYRQILGQKVEFLVSFYNNEISEKSEIFDDQFSVERPDGSNFTLKIRSTKLEDSAMYFCASSEAEDSSNTGELFFGEGSRLTVL.

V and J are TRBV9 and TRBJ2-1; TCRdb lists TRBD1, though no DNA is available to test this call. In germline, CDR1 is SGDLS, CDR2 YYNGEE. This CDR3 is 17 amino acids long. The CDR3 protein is CASSVFPRQGVIHEQFF.

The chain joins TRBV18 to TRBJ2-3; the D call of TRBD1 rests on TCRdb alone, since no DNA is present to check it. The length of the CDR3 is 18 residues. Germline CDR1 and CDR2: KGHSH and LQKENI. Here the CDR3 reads CASSPGQTALSGADTQYF.

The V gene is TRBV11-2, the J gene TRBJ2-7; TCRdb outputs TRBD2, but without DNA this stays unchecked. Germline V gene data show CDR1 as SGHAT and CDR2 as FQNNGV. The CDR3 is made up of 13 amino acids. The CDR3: CASSLTPNYEQYF.

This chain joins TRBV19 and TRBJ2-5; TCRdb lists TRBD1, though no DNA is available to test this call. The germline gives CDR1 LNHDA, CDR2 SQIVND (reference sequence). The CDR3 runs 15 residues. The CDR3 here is CASSIRDAETETQYF. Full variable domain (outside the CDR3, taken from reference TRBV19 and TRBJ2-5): DGGITQSPKYLFRKEGQNVTLSCEQNLNHDAMYWYRQDPGQGLRLIYYSQIVNDFQKGDIAEGYSVSREKKESFPLTVTSAQKNPTAFYLCASSIRDAETETQYFGPGTRLLVL.

CDR3 region: CASSIMGLAGDYNEQFF. The J gene is TRBJ2-1, the V gene TRBV19; lacking DNA, the TRBD2 call made by TCRdb goes unchecked. Germline V gene lookup returns CDR1 LNHDA and CDR2 SQIVND (reference sequence). CDR3 length: 17 residues.

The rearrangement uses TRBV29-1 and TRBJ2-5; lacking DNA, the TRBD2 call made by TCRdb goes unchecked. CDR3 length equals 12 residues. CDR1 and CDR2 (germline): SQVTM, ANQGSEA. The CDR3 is CSVVGEWETQYF.

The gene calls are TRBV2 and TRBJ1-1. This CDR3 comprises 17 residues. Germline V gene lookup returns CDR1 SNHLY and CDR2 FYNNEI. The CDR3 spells CASSTEDSWESNTEAFF.